A selection of T cell receptor beta chains follows, all from one sample in a study of blood T cells in healthy people across ages. Each CDR3 protein gets one entry after TCRdb re-called the 5' RACE reads with MiXCR. The sample records about 1.6 million distinct CDR3 sequences, around 36% being singletons. Sequenced material: blood. The receptors come from a woman under 40 in good health. Both conserved end residues are part of each CDR3. D genes are given only for firm matches. Part of the rows lack a size; the others show once, few, many or a class for expanded clones.

clone size	V gene	D gene	J gene	CDR3 protein	CDR3 DNA
.	TRBV20-1	.	TRBJ1-1	CSASQGITEAFF	TGCAGTGCGTCACAGGGAATTACTGAAGCTTTCTTT
.	TRBV5-8	.	TRBJ2-4	CASSLGGLGIQYF	TGTGCCAGCAGCTTGGGCGGATTAGGCATTCAGTACTTC
many	TRBV20-1	TRBD1	TRBJ1-2	CSAGRGTEGYTF	TGCAGTGCCGGCAGGGGGACGGAGGGCTACACCTTC
once	TRBV6-5	TRBD1	TRBJ2-7	CASTGRDRGRHEQYF	TGTGCCAGCACCGGCCGGGACAGGGGCCGGCACGAGCAGTACTTC
once	TRBV4-1	.	TRBJ2-7	CAGSLGLTYEQYF	TGCGCCGGCAGCCTGGGCCTCACCTACGAGCAGTACTTC
.	TRBV3-1	.	TRBJ2-2	CASSRRGRAEANTGELFF	TGTGCCAGCAGCCGTCGGGGTCGTGCGGAAGCGAACACCGGGGAGCTGTTTTTT
.	TRBV15	TRBD2	TRBJ2-5	CAASRGLAGAQETQYF	TGTGCCGCCAGCAGAGGGCTAGCGGGAGCCCAAGAGACCCAGTACTTC
few	TRBV5-1	.	TRBJ2-1	CASSLVLGSNEQFF	TGCGCCAGCAGCTTGGTCCTGGGTTCCAATGAGCAGTTCTTC
.	TRBV6-1	.	TRBJ2-1	CASRMANEQFF	TGTGCCAGTAGGATGGCCAATGAGCAGTTCTTC
.	TRBV5-1	.	TRBJ1-2	CASTDRSNYGHTF	TGCGCCAGTACCGACAGATCTAACTATGGCCACACCTTC
.	TRBV4-2	.	TRBJ1-2	CASSPGSLSGGYTF	TGTGCCAGCAGCCCTGGGAGCCTCTCGGGCGGCTACACCTTC
.	TRBV20-1	TRBD2	TRBJ2-1	CSARTSGSIWEQFF	TGCAGTGCTCGAACTAGCGGGAGTATCTGGGAGCAGTTCTTC
many	TRBV7-2	.	TRBJ1-1	CASSLGPLNTEAFF	TGTGCCAGCAGCTTAGGCCCCCTGAACACTGAAGCTTTCTTT
few	TRBV6-6	.	TRBJ2-7	CAISFGQGSYEQYF	TGTGCCATTTCGTTTGGTCAGGGCTCCTATGAGCAGTACTTC
few	TRBV4-1	.	TRBJ1-6	CASSQEGRGPNHSPLHF	TGCGCCAGCAGCCAAGAGGGGAGGGGTCCTAATCATTCACCCCTCCACTTT
.	TRBV20-1	.	TRBJ1-1	CSARDFISTEAFF	TGCAGTGCTAGAGACTTTATAAGCACTGAAGCTTTCTTT
few	TRBV7-9	.	TRBJ2-1	CASWRVATDEQFF	TGTGCCAGCTGGAGGGTAGCGACCGATGAGCAGTTCTTC
.	TRBV15	TRBD2	TRBJ2-1	CATSTKTLTSGRIDEQFF	TGTGCCACCAGCACCAAAACCCTGACTAGCGGGAGAATCGATGAGCAGTTCTTC
.	TRBV24-1	.	TRBJ1-2	CATSDADRPADGYTF	TGTGCCACCAGTGATGCGGACAGACCGGCAGATGGCTACACCTTC
.	TRBV5-1	.	TRBJ2-5	CASSLGGTGTQETQYF	TGCGCCAGCAGCCTGGGGGGGACAGGCACCCAAGAGACCCAGTACTTC
.	TRBV5-1	.	TRBJ2-1	CTSSLRAGAGAVNEQFF	TGCACCAGCAGCTTAAGAGCCGGGGCGGGCGCGGTGAATGAGCAGTTCTTC
.	TRBV28	TRBD2	TRBJ2-1	CASSLDPQRETSYNEQFF	TGTGCCAGCAGTTTAGATCCCCAGCGGGAGACGTCCTACAATGAGCAGTTCTTC
.	TRBV4-2	.	TRBJ2-7	CASSQARWTASYEQYF	TGTGCCAGCAGCCAAGCTAGGTGGACAGCCTCCTACGAGCAGTACTTC
.	TRBV29-1	TRBD1	TRBJ1-1	CSVESQDRGLGGAFF	TGCAGCGTTGAATCCCAGGACAGGGGCCTTGGGGGAGCTTTCTTT
.	TRBV9	TRBD2	TRBJ2-7	CASSPPASGRNEQYF	TGTGCCAGCAGCCCCCCGGCTAGCGGGAGGAATGAGCAGTACTTC
.	TRBV4-1	.	TRBJ1-2	CASSQDAGVGYTF	TGCGCCAGCAGCCAAGATGCAGGGGTAGGCTACACCTTC
.	TRBV5-1	TRBD1	TRBJ2-7	CASSLGQGAWEQYF	TGTGCCAGCAGCTTGGGACAGGGGGCTTGGGAGCAGTACTTC
many	TRBV20-1	.	TRBJ2-1	CSASRNNEQFF	TGCAGTGCTAGCAGGAACAATGAGCAGTTCTTC
many	TRBV7-2	TRBD2	TRBJ2-3	CASSLAAGGGTDTQYF	TGTGCCAGCAGCTTAGCCGCGGGAGGGGGCACAGATACGCAGTATTTT
.	TRBV15	TRBD1	TRBJ2-5	CATSAQRPRQGAFLLEQYF	TGTGCCACCAGCGCCCAGCGACCGAGACAGGGGGCTTTCCTACTGGAGCAGTACTTC
.	TRBV30	TRBD1	TRBJ2-3	CAWSADRVTDTQYF	TGTGCCTGGAGTGCGGACAGGGTTACAGATACGCAGTATTTT
.	TRBV27	.	TRBJ1-2	CASGRGGANYGYTF	TGTGCCAGCGGTAGGGGTGGGGCTAACTATGGCTACACCTTC
few	TRBV10-3	.	TRBJ1-5	CAISKGGLNQPQHF	TGTGCCATCAGTAAAGGGGGACTCAATCAGCCCCAGCATTTT
few	TRBV9	TRBD2	TRBJ2-1	CASSVAQGSAGAYNEQFF	TGTGCCAGCAGCGTAGCCCAAGGATCAGCGGGGGCTTACAATGAGCAGTTCTTC
.	TRBV7-9	.	TRBJ2-6	CASSLVPVTGANVLTF	TGTGCCAGCAGCCTAGTCCCGGTGACTGGGGCCAACGTCCTGACTTTC
many	TRBV29-1	.	TRBJ2-1	CSGNGRRAYNEQFF	TGCAGCGGAAACGGGAGAAGGGCCTACAATGAGCAGTTCTTC
many	TRBV4-1	TRBD2	TRBJ2-5	CASSLLGGVQETQYF	TGCGCCAGCAGCCTTTTGGGGGGGGTCCAAGAGACCCAGTACTTC
.	TRBV20-1	.	TRBJ2-7	CSAVGEQGGEQYF	TGCAGTGCCGTCGGGGAGCAGGGGGGCGAGCAGTACTTC
few	TRBV20-1	TRBD2	TRBJ2-3	CSAPVGAGGRTDTQYF	TGCAGTGCCCCCGTCGGAGCGGGGGGGCGTACAGATACGCAGTATTTT
.	TRBV12-5	.	TRBJ2-5	CASGLSRGFMGTQYF	TGTGCTAGTGGTTTGTCCCGGGGGTTTATGGGGACCCAGTACTTC
few	TRBV5-8	.	TRBJ1-2	CASSLAGVDRGYTF	TGTGCCAGCAGCTTGGCAGGGGTCGATCGTGGCTACACCTTC